Shown below are 21 T cell receptor beta chains from a single sample sequenced in a study of regulatory T cells in long-lasting Graves disease (dated by TCRdb to the early 2020s). The time point label on this specimen signifies: newly diagnosed GD, antithyroid drugs for less than 3 months. For both TCR sequencing and RNA sequencing, RNA was extracted from PBMCs in TRIzol. Library preparation employed multiplex PCR. Sequencing instrument: Illumina HiSeq 4000. iRepertoire HTBI primers and Arm-PCR amplification of CDR3 regions were used to construct TCR beta libraries. The public reads were reprocessed in TCRdb via fastp at Q25 and MiXCR, keeping in-frame beta chains. Merged by CDR3 protein, the rows form single entries marked with the most common genes and DNA. A total of 550,000 or so distinct CDR3 sequences appear in this sample, more than 10% of them only once. The ten largest make up 7.5% to 9% of the sample.

The data were also submitted as part of a second study, on T cells in Graves' hyperthyroidism and ophthalmopathy.

The sequencing here drew on peripheral blood mononuclear cells (PBMCs), taken at new diagnosis, from a patient treated with antithyroid drugs. The origin of the receptors is a woman aged 25 to 39 with Graves disease. Donor details come from another sample of the same person, matched by shared clones.

This clonotype was observed many times. The genes are TRBV28 and TRBJ1-1; D not resolved. The CDR3 contains 12 residues. Germline V gives CDR1 MDHEN, CDR2 SYDVKM. Trimming stripped 6 bases from V and 8 bases from J, with 13 bases between. DNA of the CDR3: TGTGCCAGCAGCTTTGCGAGGATGGAAGCTTTCTTT. The encoded protein is CASSFARMEAFF.

This clonotype was counted at least ten times. The rearrangement joins TRBV28 to TRBJ1-2; tentatively, D is TRBD1 (5 bases). Between the trimmed V and J ends, which lost 5 bases and 8 bases, there was a span of 15 bases. The length of the CDR3 is 13 residues. Germline values: CDR1 MDHEN, CDR2 SYDVKM. Here the CDR3 DNA reads TGTGCCAGCAGTCGGAGGGGAGTGGTCGGCTACACCTTC. The encoded protein is CASSRRGVVGYTF.

A few counts support this clonotype. V and J are TRBV5-1 and TRBJ2-3, with 9 bases that match TRBD1. Germline lookup yields CDR1 SGHRS and CDR2 YFSETQ. J gave up 5 bases and V 5 bases, and 12 bases lay outside the gene matches. The CDR3 has 16 amino acids. The CDR3 protein is CASSPRQGVAKDTQYF. The DNA for the CDR3 is TGCGCCAGCAGTCCCCGACAGGGGGTTGCTAAAGATACGCAGTATTTT.

The chain employs TRBV6-1 and TRBJ2-1; TRBD2 might be the D (6 bases). Germline CDR1 is MNHNS and CDR2 is SASEGT. V was cut by 6 bases and J by 5 bases, with 14 bases left in between. CDR3 length: 14 residues. The CDR3 DNA follows: TGTGCCAGCAGGGTTAGACTAGGTAACAATGAGCAGTTCTTC. Its translation is CASRVRLGNNEQFF.

The chain employs TRBV6-1 and TRBJ1-4, with 8 nucleotides matching TRBD1. The CDR3 is made up of 14 amino acids. In germline, CDR1 is MNHNS, CDR2 SASEGT. V shed 5 bases, J shed 7 bases, and the junction held 6 bases outside the gene matches. CDR3 sequence: CASSRDRRGEKLFF. In DNA, the CDR3 is TGTGCCAGCAGTCGGGACAGGAGGGGTGAAAAACTGTTTTTT.

This clonotype was observed many times. J is TRBJ1-1 and V is TRBV2; unclear D gene. The CDR3 has 13 residues. V lost 6 bases, J lost 0 bases, and 8 bases lay in between. The V gene's germline CDR1 is SNHLY and CDR2 FYNNEI. The CDR3 bases are TGTGCCAGCAGGGACCCCATGAACACTGAAGCTTTCTTT. This sequence encodes CASRDPMNTEAFF.

This chain links TRBV27 with TRBJ1-6, with D uncertain. Deletions cut 3 bases from V and 5 bases from J, with 14 bases between. Per germline, CDR1 MNHEY and CDR2 SMNVEV (reference sequence). The CDR3 runs to 16 residues. This CDR3 is CASSFKTPVDNSPLHF. CDR3 nucleotides: TGTGCCAGCAGTTTTAAGACACCCGTGGATAATTCACCCCTCCACTTT.

This sequence joins TRBV20-1 and TRBJ1-1; D ambiguous. There are 12 residues in the CDR3. The ends were cut back, 3 bases at V and 6 bases at J, with 11 bases in the middle. CDR1 is DFQATT, CDR2 SNEGSKA, per germline (reference sequence). The CDR3 reads CSARWDGPEAFF. The CDR3 DNA reads TGCAGTGCTAGGTGGGATGGCCCTGAAGCTTTCTTT.

This clonotype has a count of ten or more. V usage is TRBV20-1 and J usage is TRBJ2-3, with a possible D match to TRBD2 (6 bases). This CDR3 region has 10 residues. Trimming took 7 bases from V and 9 from J, leaving 11 bases between them. Per the germline V gene, CDR1 is DFQATT and CDR2 is SNEGSKA (reference sequence). The CDR3 reads CSVGRETQYF. The CDR3 coding sequence is TGCAGTGTCGGACGGGAGACGCAGTATTTT.

V gene TRBV9 combines with J gene TRBJ2-7; D could derive from TRBD1 or TRBD2 (5 bases each). The CDR3 runs 13 residues. The germline V and J ends were trimmed by 2 bases and 5 bases, with 11 bases remaining between them. Germline CDR1 reads SGDLS; CDR2 reads YYNGEE. The CDR3 loop is CASSVGRGDEQYF. CDR3 nucleotide sequence: TGTGCCAGCAGCGTGGGACGTGGGGACGAGCAGTACTTC.

The genes are TRBV20-1 and TRBJ2-2; 10 bases fit TRBD2. V dropped 3 bases and J dropped 2; count of bases not matched to a gene: 18. This CDR3 comprises 20 residues. CDR1 is DFQATT and CDR2 is SNEGSKA in the germline V gene (reference sequence). In DNA form, the CDR3 reads TGCAGTGCTAGGAGGGGGGGGACTAGCGTCCCTCCTCCCAACACCGGGGAGCTGTTTTTT. Translating gives CSARRGGTSVPPPNTGELFF.

The table lists this clonotype with many counts. The chain joins TRBV11-2 to TRBJ1-1; the D is unclear. Germline V lookup: CDR1 SGHAT, CDR2 FQNNGV. V was trimmed by 2 bases and J by 0 bases, leaving 13 bases between them. The CDR3 extends over 16 amino acids. The CDR3, as DNA: TGTGCCAGCAGCTTACGGCGCAACAGCATGAACACTGAAGCTTTCTTT. Protein sequence: CASSLRRNSMNTEAFF.

This clonotype occurred many times. This chain links TRBV9 with TRBJ2-6; TRBD1 matches 9 bases. After removal of 2 bases from V and 2 bases from J, the junction contained 8 bases not matched to a gene. This CDR3 has 18 amino acids. CDR1 is SGDLS, CDR2 YYNGEE, per germline. In DNA form, the CDR3 reads TGTGCCAGCAGCGTCGCCGGGACAGGGAGCGCTGGGGCCAACGTCCTGACTTTC. It yields the protein CASSVAGTGSAGANVLTF.

There are many counts of this clonotype. The CDR3 coding sequence is TGTGCCAGCAGGTCCGGGACAGGGCAAGTTGGTGGCTACACCTTC. Translated: CASRSGTGQVGGYTF. The rearrangement joins TRBV12-3 or TRBV12-4 to TRBJ1-2, with TRBD1 identical over 9 bases. The V segment lost 6 bases and the J segment 7 bases; nucleotides outside the gene matches: 12. This CDR3 is built from 15 residues.

This clonotype was observed at least ten times. The chain couples TRBV2 to TRBJ2-2; no clear D gene. CDR1 SNHLY and CDR2 FYNNEI come from the germline V gene. The CDR3 has 14 amino acids. The germline V and J ends were trimmed by 6 bases and 3 bases, with 11 bases remaining between them. The CDR3 region is CASRTPTYTGELFF. The CDR3 nucleotides read TGTGCCAGCAGGACACCTACCTACACCGGGGAGCTGTTTTTT.

For this clonotype: A much larger clone is a single base away; this may be a read error. CDR3 nucleotide sequence: TGTGCCAGCAGCGTGAGGGGGTATGGGGCCAACGTCCTGACTTTC. Its protein is CASSVRGYGANVLTF. This chain joins TRBV9 and TRBJ2-6; D is possibly TRBD1 (6 bases). The ends were cut back, 2 bases at V and 3 bases at J, with 9 bases in the middle. The CDR3 length is 15 residues. The germline V gene has CDR1 SGDLS and CDR2 YYNGEE.

This clonotype was observed at least ten times. The chain joins TRBV11-2 to TRBJ2-5, with D unclear. Germline V gene data show CDR1 as SGHAT and CDR2 as FQNNGV. The CDR3 loop spans 12 amino acids. Trimming took 5 bases from V and 1 from J, leaving 5 bases between them. CDR3 sequence: CASSPTQETQYF. The CDR3 nucleotides are TGTGCCAGCAGCCCCACCCAAGAGACCCAGTACTTC.

The table lists this clonotype with many counts. The chain links TRBV18 to TRBJ2-3, with TRBD1 matching 7 bases. Trimming cost V 6 bases and J 3 bases; bases outside gene matches: 12. The CDR3 extends over 16 amino acids. Germline V gene lookup returns CDR1 KGHSH and CDR2 LQKENI. The CDR3 region is CASSHELPRGTDTQYF. The CDR3 nucleotides read TGTGCCAGCTCTCACGAGCTTCCCAGGGGGACAGATACGCAGTATTTT.

This chain joins TRBV4-1 and TRBJ2-1, with TRBD2 matching over 9 bases. The germline gives CDR1 MGHRA, CDR2 YSYEKL. Trimming cost V 2 bases and J 1 base; bases outside gene matches: 9. CDR3 length: 18 residues. Here the CDR3 reads CASSQIAGGTGSYNEQFF. The CDR3 DNA sequence: TGCGCCAGCAGCCAAATTGCGGGAGGGACTGGATCCTACAATGAGCAGTTCTTC.

This clonotype was seen many times. V usage is TRBV6-2 or TRBV6-3 and J usage is TRBJ2-5; 7 positions agree with TRBD2. Trimming at V came to 7 bases and at J to 3 bases, leaving 11 bases not matched to a gene. Germline values: CDR1 MNHEY, CDR2 SVGEGT. The CDR3 spans 15 residues. The CDR3 loop is CASTSRASGKETQYF. Here the CDR3 DNA reads TGTGCCAGCACCTCCCGGGCTAGCGGCAAAGAGACCCAGTACTTC.

This clonotype turned up a few times. V gene TRBV5-1 combines with J gene TRBJ2-5; no firm D call. The CDR3 has 15 residues. The germline V gene has CDR1 SGHRS and CDR2 YFSETQ. Deletions cut 0 bases from V and 4 bases from J, with 13 bases between. The CDR3 DNA reads as TGCGCCAGCAGCTTGGCCCGGCAGGCGGCAGAGACCCAGTACTTC. It specifies CASSLARQAAETQYF.